These 32 T cell receptor beta chains originate from one sample sequenced in a study of blood T cells in healthy people across ages. A sample-barcoded 5' primer and a J-beta primer mix were used in a second PCR of roughly 7 to 11 cycles. Via MiXCR, TCRdb re-called the 5' RACE reads, giving one row per CDR3 protein. The sample carries around 690,000 distinct CDR3 sequences, around 54% recorded once. Sequencing was carried out using blood. All receptors derive from a man aged 55-75 years in good health.

This sequence joins TRBV28 and TRBJ2-5; possible D gene TRBD2, 5 bases. V lost 3 bases, J lost 5 bases, and 7 bases lay in between. The CDR3 is 12 amino acids. Germline-derived CDR1 and CDR2 are MDHEN and SYDVKM. The CDR3 DNA is TGTGCCAGCAGTTTGAGGGTCGAGACCCAGTACTTC. It codes for CASSLRVETQYF.

The chain couples TRBV20-1 to TRBJ2-5, with 8 bases identical to TRBD1. This CDR3 contains 13 residues. Germline V CDR1 and CDR2: DFQATT, SNEGSKA (reference sequence). The V and J ends lost 5 bases and 13 bases, in that order; junction bases with no gene match: 15. The CDR3 sequence is CSARTGMGIERYF. CDR3 bases: TGCAGTGCTCGGACAGGGATGGGGATAGAGAGGTACTTC.

This clonotype was found a few times. The V and J genes are TRBV6-2 or TRBV6-3 and TRBJ2-1; a possible D gene is TRBD1 (5 bases). The V end was cut by 2 bases, the J end by 8 bases, with 16 bases between. CDR1 MNHEY and CDR2 SVGEGT come from the germline V gene. CDR3 length equals 15 residues. CDR3 sequence: CASSYRGPLFDEQFF. The CDR3 DNA follows: TGTGCCAGCAGTTACAGGGGTCCCCTCTTCGATGAGCAGTTCTTC.

This chain connects TRBV7-9 to TRBJ1-1; 9 bases fit TRBD1. Germline V gene lookup returns CDR1 SEHNR and CDR2 FQNEAQ (reference sequence). The CDR3 runs to 13 residues. The V and J ends lost 10 bases and 3 bases, in that order; junction bases with no gene match: 6. In nucleotides, the CDR3 is TGTGCCACCGGACAGGGGACCTACACTGAAGCTTTCTTT. Its translation is CATGQGTYTEAFF.

The J gene is TRBJ2-6, the V gene TRBV4-1, with D possibly TRBD1 on 6 matching bases. From germline, CDR1 is MGHRA and CDR2 YSYEKL. The CDR3 is 20 residues long. V dropped 0 bases and J dropped 1 base, with 19 bases sitting between them. The CDR3 sequence: CASSQEKPPNQGSGANVLTF. The DNA for the CDR3 is TGCGCCAGCAGCCAAGAAAAACCGCCCAACCAGGGGTCTGGGGCCAACGTCCTGACTTTC.

The chain couples TRBV6-1 to TRBJ2-5; D ambiguous. The ends were cut back, 6 bases at V and 2 bases at J, with 7 bases in the middle. Germline-derived CDR1 and CDR2 are MNHNS and SASEGT. The CDR3 loop spans 12 amino acids. The DNA of the CDR3 is TGTGCCAGCAGCGCGATGCAAGAGACCCAGTACTTC. Its translation is CASSAMQETQYF.

The chain uses TRBV28 and TRBJ1-2, with no clear D. The CDR3 spans 13 residues. Between the trimmed V and J ends, which lost 4 bases and 4 bases, there was a span of 10 bases. From germline, CDR1 is MDHEN and CDR2 SYDVKM. The CDR3 is CASSSRPPYGYTF. The CDR3 region has the DNA TGTGCCAGCAGTTCCAGACCTCCCTATGGCTACACCTTC.

This clonotype was detected many times. The genes are TRBV15 and TRBJ2-5, with D possibly matching TRBD2 (5 bases). Germline CDR1 LNHNV, CDR2 YYDKDF (reference sequence). Trimming took off 1 base at V and 5 bases at J, with 11 bases between the two ends. The CDR3 length is 14 residues. The chain's CDR3 is CATSRALVRETQYF. DNA for the CDR3: TGTGCCACCAGCAGAGCACTAGTCAGGGAGACCCAGTACTTC.

This rearrangement joins TRBV7-7 to TRBJ2-7; no firm D call. The end of the DNA fits TRBJ2-5 better, so the J call may be wrong. Germline lookup yields CDR1 SSHAT and CDR2 FNYEAQ (reference sequence). This CDR3 region has 15 residues. CDR3 DNA: TGTGCCAGCAGCTTAGACTCCTGGGTGGGGGAGACCCAGTACTTC. This gives the protein CASSLDSWVGETQYF.

The table lists this clonotype with a few counts. Here the CDR3 reads CASSLWGAGANVLTF. The CDR3 DNA sequence: TGTGCCAGCAGTTTATGGGGGGCCGGGGCCAACGTCCTGACTTTC. The V call is TRBV27, the J call TRBJ2-6; D tentatively reads TRBD1 or TRBD2 (6 bases each). Germline CDR1 reads MNHEY; CDR2 reads SMNVEV (reference sequence). This CDR3 region has 15 residues. Trimming removed 1 base from V and 4 bases from J, with 8 bases in between.

The chain carries TRBV7-6 and TRBJ2-7; 9 bases map to TRBD2. The J call is doubtful: the DNA matches TRBJ2-5 better. The CDR3 sequence is 15 residues long. Germline CDR1 is SGHVS and CDR2 is FNYEAQ. CDR3 coding DNA: TGTGCCAGCAGCTTTGGCGGGGGGGTCGGAGAGACCCAGTACTTC. Translated: CASSFGGGVGETQYF.

A note on this clonotype: A junction boundary mismatches the germline segment, possibly from a read error. This chain uses TRBV5-1 with TRBJ2-2; D gene ambiguous. Germline CDR1 reads SGHRS; CDR2 reads YFSETQ. The CDR3 covers 16 residues. CDR3 DNA sequence: TGCACCAGCAGCCCGGCGGTAGGGTTGAACACCGGGGAGCTGTTTTTT. Residues: CTSSPAVGLNTGELFF.

The chain joins TRBV4-2 to TRBJ2-1, with 11 bases lining up with TRBD2. Looked up from germline, CDR1 is LGHNA and CDR2 is YNFKEQ. The CDR3 is made up of 18 amino acids. Losses at the gene ends were 1 base for V and 7 bases for J; bases not matched to a gene: 12. The CDR3 DNA reads as TGTGCCAGCAGCCAAGGGATACTAGCGGGGGTTAGTTCGAATGAGCAGTTCTTC. This sequence encodes CASSQGILAGVSSNEQFF.

The rearrangement joins TRBV5-1 to TRBJ2-1, with D possibly called TRBD1 or TRBD2 (5 bases each). This CDR3 has 16 amino acids. With 0 bases removed from V and 1 base from J, the gap between germline ends came to 11 bases. In germline, CDR1 is SGHRS, CDR2 YFSETQ. In DNA form, the CDR3 reads TGCGCCAGCAGCTTGGTATGGGACCGTTCCTACAATGAGCAGTTCTTC. Translation: CASSLVWDRSYNEQFF.

This sequence joins TRBV4-1 and TRBJ2-1; a possible D gene is TRBD1 (6 bases). The last part of the DNA fits TRBJ2-7 better; the J call may be wrong. The CDR3 loop spans 13 amino acids. Germline V gene lookup returns CDR1 MGHRA and CDR2 YSYEKL. In DNA, the CDR3 is TGCGCCAGCAGCCAAGACGACAGGTACGAGCAGTACTTC. Its translation: CASSQDDRYEQYF.

The chain carries TRBV7-9 and TRBJ2-5; D may be TRBD1 (5 bases). Germline V gene sequence: CDR1 SEHNR, CDR2 FQNEAQ (reference sequence). The ends were cut back, 6 bases at V and 3 bases at J, with 11 bases in the middle. The CDR3 extends over 13 amino acids. The CDR3 sequence: CASRTTEEETQYF. CDR3 nucleotides: TGTGCCAGCAGGACGACAGAGGAAGAGACCCAGTACTTC.

This clonotype was seen just once. CDR3 residues: CAGEGGYGYTF. CDR3 DNA: TGTGCCGGGGAGGGTGGCTATGGCTACACCTTC. The rearrangement uses TRBV2 and TRBJ1-2, with D uncertain. The germline V gene has CDR1 SNHLY and CDR2 FYNNEI. This CDR3 has 11 residues. With 11 bases removed from V and 4 bases from J, the gap between germline ends came to 11 bases.

The chain recombines TRBV9 with TRBJ2-1; 10 bases match TRBD2. CDR3 length: 17 amino acids. CDR1 and CDR2 from the germline V gene are SGDLS and YYNGEE. The junction had 6 bases not matched to a gene; V was cut back by 3 bases and J by 0 bases. The CDR3 nucleotides read TGTGCCAGCAGCGCTCTAGCGGGGGCCGGCTCCTACAATGAGCAGTTCTTC. Translating gives CASSALAGAGSYNEQFF.

The chain couples TRBV7-2 to TRBJ2-7; 8 nucleotides agree with TRBD1. Germline values: CDR1 SGHTA, CDR2 FQGNSA. V lost 8 bases and J lost 4; bases outside the gene matches: 7. This CDR3 has 13 amino acids. The DNA of the CDR3 is TGTGCCAGCCAGCCAGGGGGCGAATACGAGCAGTACTTC. This codes for CASQPGGEYEQYF.

The chain links TRBV10-3 to TRBJ2-1; possibly TRBD1 for D (6 bases). Germline lookup yields CDR1 ENHRY and CDR2 SYGVKD. V was cut by 10 bases and J by 8 bases, with 18 bases left in between. This CDR3 comprises 13 residues. The CDR3 sequence is CATRDGTIDEQFF. CDR3 nucleotides: TGTGCCACCAGGGACGGGACAATCGATGAGCAGTTCTTC.

The chain recombines TRBV2 with TRBJ1-1, with D possibly matching TRBD1 (5 bases). V was cut by 5 bases and J by 1 base, with 17 bases left in between. The CDR3 consists of 16 residues. From germline, CDR1 is SNHLY and CDR2 FYNNEI. The CDR3 DNA sequence: TGTGCCAGCAGTCCTAGGCCCTCACAGGAGAACACTGAAGCTTTCTTT. Its translation: CASSPRPSQENTEAFF.

The rearrangement uses TRBV5-5 and TRBJ1-4; 9 bases are shared with TRBD1. The CDR3 sequence is 17 residues long. Unmatched junction bases numbered 8, after V lost 1 base and J lost 4 bases. CDR1 is SGHKS and CDR2 is YYEKEE in the germline V gene (reference sequence). CDR3 loop: CASSLSPTGGLNEKLFF. In DNA, the CDR3 is TGTGCCAGCAGCTTGAGTCCAACAGGGGGCCTTAATGAAAAACTGTTTTTT.

The V gene is TRBV7-9, the J gene TRBJ2-1; 12 bases align to TRBD1. V gave up 2 bases and J gave up 10 bases; unmatched junction bases: 12. CDR1 and CDR2 from the germline V gene are SEHNR and FQNEAQ (reference sequence). The CDR3 runs 17 residues. The DNA of the CDR3 is TGTGCCAGCAGCTTATTCCCCGGGACAGGGGGCTTCATCGAGCAGTTCTTC. Translation gives CASSLFPGTGGFIEQFF.

The chain has TRBV24-1 and TRBJ2-2, with D perhaps TRBD1 (6 bases). CDR1 is KGHDR and CDR2 is SFDVKD in the germline V gene. V lost 4 bases and J 3 bases, leaving 11 bases between the germline ends. This CDR3 region has 15 residues. CDR3 DNA sequence: TGTGCCACCAGTGACAACAGGGAACACACCGGGGAGCTGTTTTTT. It yields the protein CATSDNREHTGELFF.

This chain uses TRBV5-1 with TRBJ2-7; a weak D match, TRBD1 (6 bases). The V and J ends lost 9 bases and 0 bases respectively, with 10 bases between them. CDR1 is SGHRS and CDR2 is YFSETQ in the germline V gene. The CDR3 is 12 residues long. The chain's CDR3 is CATQGTSYEQYF. DNA for the CDR3: TGCGCCACTCAGGGGACCTCCTACGAGCAGTACTTC. The whole variable domain, filled in from reference TRBV5-1 and TRBJ2-7, reads KAGVTQTPRYLIKTRGQQVTLSCSPISGHRSVSWYQQTPGQGLQFLFEYFSETQRNKGNFPGRFSGRQFSNSRSEMNVSTLELGDSALYLCATQGTSYEQYFGPGTRLTVT.

This clonotype was found a few times. The chain combines TRBV20-1 with TRBJ2-1, with a tentative D call TRBD1 (5 bases). This CDR3 comprises 17 residues. V shed 0 bases and J shed 3 bases, with 18 bases lying between them. Germline CDR1 is DFQATT and CDR2 is SNEGSKA (reference sequence). The CDR3 reads CSARDPRAGIGYNEQFF. In DNA, the CDR3 is TGCAGTGCTAGAGATCCGCGTGCAGGGATTGGCTACAATGAGCAGTTCTTC.

This sequence joins TRBV20-1 and TRBJ2-1; 7 bases map to TRBD2. The end of the DNA is better explained by TRBJ2-7, so the J call may be wrong. The CDR3 loop spans 16 amino acids. In germline, CDR1 is DFQATT, CDR2 SNEGSKA (reference sequence). The CDR3 sequence: CSAGGGMLAENNEQYF. In DNA, the CDR3 is TGCAGTGCTGGGGGGGGGATGCTAGCGGAGAACAATGAGCAGTACTTC.

V is TRBV6-6 and J is TRBJ2-3, with 13 bases fitting TRBD2. CDR3 length: 16 residues. Looked up from germline, CDR1 is MNHNY and CDR2 is SVGAGI (reference sequence). The junction had 4 bases not matched to a gene; V was cut back by 4 bases and J by 3 bases. CDR3 in DNA: TGTGCCAGCAGTTCCGGGACTAGCGGGGTTACAGATACGCAGTATTTT. The encoded protein is CASSSGTSGVTDTQYF.

The chain has TRBV5-1 and TRBJ2-3, with a tentative D call TRBD1 (6 bases). The V end was cut by 1 base, the J end by 2 bases, with 11 bases between. Germline-derived CDR1 and CDR2 are SGHRS and YFSETQ. The CDR3 consists of 15 residues. The CDR3 DNA is TGCGCCAGCAGCTTGTATACAGGGCTCACAGATACGCAGTATTTT. Translating gives CASSLYTGLTDTQYF.

This clonotype appeared a few times. The chain is built from TRBV21-1 and TRBJ2-5; no DNA check was done on the table's D call, TRBD2. TRBV21-1 is termed a pseudogene. This CDR3 has 16 residues. The CDR3 is CASSHRRRGAEETQYF. The CDR3, as DNA: TGTGCCAGCAGCCATCGAAGGCGGGGGGCTGAAGAGACCCAGTACTTC.

On this clonotype itself: The junction differs from germline at one of its ends, possibly a read error. The J gene is TRBJ1-2, the V gene TRBV12-3 or TRBV12-4; a possible D gene is TRBD1 (6 bases). The CDR3 is made up of 13 amino acids. CDR3: CASTKGGAYGHTF. Here the CDR3 DNA reads TGTGCCAGCACCAAGGGGGGGGCCTATGGCCACACCTTC.

A single count supports this clonotype. The chain is built from TRBV2 and TRBJ1-5; D not resolved. In germline, CDR1 is SNHLY, CDR2 FYNNEI. Trimming removed 5 bases from V and 3 bases from J, with 11 bases in between. CDR3 size: 14 residues. The CDR3 reads CASSTRAANQPQHF. CDR3 DNA: TGTGCCAGCAGTACCCGGGCGGCCAATCAGCCCCAGCATTTT.